Given below is one T cell receptor beta chain in context. Trimming shortened V by 0 bases and J by 1 base, and 10 bases separated the two germline ends. From germline, CDR1 is SGDLS and CDR2 YYNGEE. The CDR3 spans 15 residues. These data originate in a study of blood T cell repertoires in COVID-19. Study context: Sites across the United States, Italy and Spain contributed samples from acute and convalescent COVID-19. PBMCs, B-cell-depleted T cells, or T cells were the source of the cDNA or gDNA that made up the material.

As processed by the authors: By means of reference gene primer amplification, nucleated cell counts were estimated. Clones were sequenced by immunoSEQ multiplex PCR, and TCRdb holds only the in-frame ones, with some missing. That table supplies the V and J calls and clone size; D and trimming were determined from the DNA. Among about 47,000 clones listed, roughly four fifths were seen once. The sequenced sample was peripheral blood. The chain employs TRBV9 and TRBJ2-5, with TRBD2 as a possible D gene (5 bases). This TCR derives from a man aged 55 to 70 with active COVID-19. CDR3 DNA: TGTGCCAGCAGCGTAGACGGGAAGATCCAAGAGACCCAGTACTTC. Translated, it gives CASSVDGKIQETQYF.